The clone carrying this TCR beta chain was picked up a small number of times. Its antigen is not identified. The data were taken from a study of blood T cells in healthy people across ages. Germline trimming cut 5 bases from V and 7 bases from J; bases unmatched to any gene: 11. Per germline, CDR1 DFQATT and CDR2 SNEGSKA (reference sequence). This CDR3 comprises 14 residues. Study-wide results and caveats: The fall in TCR beta diversity per million T cells was roughly linear with age.

A sample-barcoded 5' primer and a J-beta primer mix were used in a second PCR of roughly 6 to 12 cycles. From the 5' RACE reads, TCRdb called clonotypes with MiXCR, one entry per CDR3 protein. The sample includes 600,000 to 650,000 distinct CDR3 sequences, 58% seen only once; the top ten take over 35%. The genes are TRBV20-1 and TRBJ2-5, with TRBD2 matching 9 bases. The receptor was derived from a man in his sixties in good health. The specimen was blood. The CDR3 DNA is TGCAGTGCTGAGGGGACTAGCTCTGGTGGGACCCAGTACTTC. Translated, it gives CSAEGTSSGGTQYF.